This paragraph covers one T cell receptor (beta chain) sequence. Its antigen is as yet unknown. The sequenced target, TCR beta, came from blood CD8+ and CD4+ T cells. CD8+ and CD4+ T cells were negatively isolated; TEMRA cells were FACS-enriched. The sample comes from a study of CD8 T cells in Susac syndrome. General study points: The number of individuals included in the study's TCR sequencing and HLA analysis was acknowledged as relatively small.

After extraction with the RNeasy kit, roughly 0.5 to 1 ug of the RNA was reverse transcribed using random hexamers. The method of amplification for TCR beta CDR3 was immunoSEQ multiplex PCR, covering 54 Vbeta and 13 Jbeta. TCRdb used MiXCR to reprocess the immunoSEQ multiplex PCR reads, holding one entry per CDR3 protein. The sample shows some 450,000 distinct CDR3 sequences, roughly 85% of them seen only once. Germline V gene lookup returns CDR1 MNHEY and CDR2 SMNVEV (reference sequence). This CDR3 has 12 amino acids. The V gene end was trimmed by 7 bases and the J gene end by 3 bases; junction bases not matched to a gene: 3.

The sequenced sample consisted of CD8+ T cells from PBMCs. The chain is built from TRBV27 and TRBJ2-7; TRBD1 aligns across 7 bases. This TCR derives from a human donor with multiple sclerosis. CDR3: CASINRGYEQYF. The CDR3 DNA is TGTGCCAGCATAAACAGGGGCTACGAGCAGTACTTC.